The present T cell receptor (beta chain) was sequenced within a study of blood T cell repertoires in COVID-19. Study in general: Whether acute or convalescent, the COVID-19 samples came from the United States, Italy and Spain.

Generated by immunoSEQ multiplex PCR, the TCRdb table keeps only in-frame clones and is missing some. The sample has roughly 220,000 clones, approximately 81% seen once. Germline CDR1 reads SGHVS; CDR2 reads FQNEAQ. The junction had 3 bases not matched to a gene; V was cut back by 5 bases and J by 3 bases. The CDR3 sequence is 15 residues long. Material for sequencing was peripheral blood. The origin of this receptor is a woman aged 60-75 years who had recovered from COVID-19. J is TRBJ2-6 and V is TRBV7-8, with 8 bases matching TRBD1. CDR3 region: CASSRDRGGANVLTF. In DNA, the CDR3 is TGTGCCAGCAGCCGTGACAGGGGTGGGGCCAACGTCCTGACTTTC.